A single sample gave rise to the 8 T cell receptor beta chains below, sequenced in a study of beta chain features in type 1 diabetes. Study-wide points: When Type 1 diabetes patients were examined, their TCRB CDR3s proved moderately but significantly shorter in all four CD4+ subsets.

Antigens for these TCRs are unknown. cDNA synthesis used the whole RNA isolate, giving expressed TCRB sequences. Clones were sequenced by immunoSEQ multiplex PCR, and TCRdb holds only the in-frame ones, with some missing. The data contain under 150,000 clones, around 10% of them singletons. The sequenced material came from central memory CD4+ T cells from blood. The receptor source for this set is a man under 40 with type 1 diabetes.

This clone was seen a handful of times. The J gene is TRBJ1-2, the V gene TRBV6-5; D possibly corresponds to TRBD1 (6 bases). The V end was cut by 2 bases, the J end by 5 bases, with 15 bases between. The germline gives CDR1 MNHEY, CDR2 SVGAGI. The CDR3 is 15 amino acids. CDR3: CASSYQQGLEYGYTF. The CDR3, as DNA: TGTGCCAGCAGTTACCAACAGGGCCTTGAGTATGGCTACACCTTC.

This clone has just a few counts. This chain uses TRBV5-4 with TRBJ1-1; TRBD1 might be the D (6 bases). The germline CDR1 and CDR2 sequences are SGHNT and YYREEE (reference sequence). There are 13 residues in the CDR3. Trimming cost V 3 bases and J 1 base, with 7 bases left between them. Here the CDR3 DNA reads TGTGCCAGCAGCTCACAGGGGAACACTGAAGCTTTCTTT. Its translation is CASSSQGNTEAFF.

The V call is TRBV29-1, the J call TRBJ1-1, with a weak D call TRBD1 (5 bases). The V and J ends lost 1 base and 1 base respectively, with 7 bases between them. The germline CDR1 and CDR2 sequences are SQVTM and ANQGSEA. This CDR3 is built from 13 residues. CDR3 DNA sequence: TGCAGCGTTGAAGCAGGGCAGAACACTGAAGCTTTCTTT. Translation gives CSVEAGQNTEAFF.

J is TRBJ2-3 and V is TRBV28; 8 bases line up with TRBD1. V shed 6 bases, J shed 0 bases, and the junction held 5 bases outside the gene matches. The germline CDR1 and CDR2 sequences are MDHEN and SYDVKM. This CDR3 has 15 amino acids. CDR3 sequence (DNA): TGTGCCAGCAGGCCAGGGGGCAGCAGCACAGATACGCAGTATTTT. Translated: CASRPGGSSTDTQYF.

J is TRBJ2-5 and V is TRBV5-1, with a weak D call TRBD1 (5 bases). This CDR3 spans 15 amino acids. CDR1 and CDR2 from the germline V gene are SGHRS and YFSETQ. Trimming stripped 4 bases from V and 4 bases from J, with 17 bases between. CDR3 coding DNA: TGCGCCAGCAGCCCCAACACTCCCCAGGGAGAGACCCAGTACTTC. Translation gives CASSPNTPQGETQYF.

This chain uses TRBV7-2 with TRBJ1-2; D ambiguous. Trimming took 1 base from V and 0 from J, leaving 6 bases between them. Per germline, CDR1 SGHTA and CDR2 FQGNSA. This CDR3 has 14 amino acids. The CDR3 region is CASSLGTANYGYTF. DNA for the CDR3: TGTGCCAGCAGCTTAGGGACTGCTAACTATGGCTACACCTTC. Combining the CDR3 with reference TRBV7-2 and TRBJ1-2 gives the whole variable domain GAGVSQSPSNKVTEKGKDVELRCDPISGHTALYWYRQSLGQGLEFLIYFQGNSAPDKSGLPSDRFSAERTGGSVSTLTIQRTQQEDSAVYLCASSLGTANYGYTFGSGTRLTVV.

This clone was seen at least ten times. This sequence joins TRBV6-5 and TRBJ1-1; 7 bases match TRBD1. The CDR3 is 15 amino acids. Germline CDR1 is MNHEY and CDR2 is SVGAGI. The ends lost 5 bases at V and 0 bases at J; junction bases unmatched: 6. The CDR3 reads CASSQWDRMNTEAFF. The CDR3 DNA sequence: TGTGCCAGCAGTCAATGGGACAGAATGAACACTGAAGCTTTCTTT.

This clone has a handful of counts. V gene TRBV10-3 combines with J gene TRBJ1-6, with 8 positions matching TRBD1. The CDR3 sequence is 15 residues long. The V and J ends lost 4 bases and 9 bases, in that order; junction bases with no gene match: 8. Germline CDR1 reads ENHRY; CDR2 reads SYGVKD. CDR3 sequence reads: CAISVDRGVGSPLHF. In nucleotides, the CDR3 is TGTGCCATCAGTGTTGACAGGGGAGTGGGTTCACCCCTCCACTTT.